This T cell receptor beta chain came from a study of blood T cells in healthy people across ages. The extraction recovered at least 5 micrograms of total RNA per sample. This CDR3 is built from 18 residues. The germline gives CDR1 LGHDT, CDR2 YNNKEL (reference sequence). V lost 3 bases, J lost 0 bases, and 9 bases stayed unmatched. Next came a second PCR, run for about 6 to 12 cycles, which used a sample-barcoded 5' primer along with a J-beta primer mix. A single record per CDR3 protein comes from TCRdb applying MiXCR to the 5' RACE reads. The sample shows roughly 650,000 distinct CDR3 sequences, 32% of them seen only once.

Sequencing used blood. The rearrangement joins TRBV3-1 to TRBJ2-1; 9 nucleotides line up with TRBD2. The TCR originated in a woman aged 80 or older in good health. This CDR3 reads CASSHAPSGVFSYNEQFF. CDR3 bases: TGTGCCAGCAGCCACGCCCCTAGCGGGGTGTTCTCCTACAATGAGCAGTTCTTC.